This TCR beta chain was obtained from a study of regulatory T cells in long-lasting Graves disease. This clonotype was counted at least ten times. As to time point: newly diagnosed GD, antithyroid drugs for less than 3 months. Extracted RNA from PBMCs served as the source of the TCR library. iRepertoire HTBI primers and Arm-PCR of CDR3 regions built TCR beta libraries. In TCRdb, the multiplex PCR reads were re-called with MiXCR into one record per CDR3 protein. The sample includes 350,000 to 400,000 distinct CDR3 sequences, around 15% of them seen just once. This sample also appeared in a second study, on T cells in Graves' hyperthyroidism and ophthalmopathy.

The TCR originated in a woman between 18 and 30 years old with Graves disease. This material consisted of peripheral blood mononuclear cells (PBMCs), taken at new diagnosis, from a patient treated with antithyroid drugs.

This CDR3 reads CASSYGDMNTEAFF. The CDR3 region has the DNA TGTGCCAGCAGTTACGGAGATATGAACACTGAAGCTTTCTTT. This chain links TRBV6-5 with TRBJ1-1; D is undetermined. V lost 2 bases, J lost 0 bases, and 7 bases lay in between. Germline V gene data show CDR1 as MNHEY and CDR2 as SVGAGI. The CDR3 length is 14 residues.